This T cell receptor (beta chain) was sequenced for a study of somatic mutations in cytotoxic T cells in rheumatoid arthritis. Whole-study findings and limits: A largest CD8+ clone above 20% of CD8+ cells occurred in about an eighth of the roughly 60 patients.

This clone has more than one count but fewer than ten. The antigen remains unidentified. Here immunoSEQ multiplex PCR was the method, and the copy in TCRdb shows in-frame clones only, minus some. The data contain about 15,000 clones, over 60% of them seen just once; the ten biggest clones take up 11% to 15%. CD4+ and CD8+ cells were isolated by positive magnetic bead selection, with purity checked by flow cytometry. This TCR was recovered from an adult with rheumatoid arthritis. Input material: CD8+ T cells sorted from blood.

The DNA for the CDR3 is TGTGCCAGCTCACTAGCGGGAACCTACGAGCAGTACTTC. Residues: CASSLAGTYEQYF. This chain uses TRBV6-5 with TRBJ2-7; 10 bases are shared with TRBD2. This CDR3 has 13 amino acids. In germline, CDR1 is MNHEY, CDR2 SVGAGI. Trimming cost V 8 bases and J 2 bases; bases outside gene matches: 3.